This TCR beta chain was identified in a study of T cells in Graves' hyperthyroidism and ophthalmopathy. In this sample, this clonotype turned up many times. It was uncontrolled infection, other autoimmune disease, pregnancy or lactation that excluded patients. Template material for amplifying TCR beta CDR3 regions consisted of RNA transcripts. First-round RT-PCR with HTBI primers amplified the TCR CDR3 region. TCRdb called the multiplex PCR reads again in MiXCR, with one record for every CDR3 protein. The profile covers some 340,000 distinct CDR3 sequences, with roughly 13% appearing a single time and 34% taken by the ten largest. This CDR3 comprises 15 residues. The ends lost 3 bases at V and 2 bases at J; junction bases unmatched: 5. CDR1 SGHRS and CDR2 YFSETQ come from the germline V gene.

This chain uses TRBV5-1 with TRBJ2-3; 8 positions match TRBD2. This sequence was found in a woman aged 40 to 50 with Graves' ophthalmopathy. Sequenced input: blood. This CDR3 reads CASSSGLGTTDTQYF. CDR3 DNA: TGCGCCAGCAGCTCGGGACTAGGGACCACAGATACGCAGTATTTT.